The 22 T cell receptor beta chains given below trace back to one sample, sequenced in a study of vaccination effects on CD4 cells after COVID-19. The method was immunoSEQ multiplex PCR; TCRdb's version includes in-frame clones alone and lacks a portion of them. The sample holds tens of thousands of clones, 60% to 85% seen once. Peptide-pool stimulation followed by sequencing identified expanded antigen-specific CD4+ clonotypes in the ViraFEST assay. Upon completion of about 10 days in culture, CD4+ T cells were isolated. Every participant took two doses of the BNT162b2 or mRNA-1273 vaccine. The antigens these receptors bind are not known. Specimen: CD4+ T cells from PBMCs cultured with HCoV-OC43 spike peptides, collected after COVID-19 vaccination. Subset defined: HCoV-OC43 spike overlapping peptide pool stimulation. These receptors all stem from a human donor who received a COVID-19 vaccine.

V and J are TRBV30 and TRBJ1-1, with unresolved D. The germline gives CDR1 GTSNPN, CDR2 SVGIG (reference sequence). The CDR3 totals 10 residues. V dropped 0 bases and J dropped 6 bases, with 2 bases sitting between them. Here the CDR3 reads CAWSVAEAFF. In DNA, the CDR3 is TGTGCCTGGAGTGTGGCTGAAGCTTTCTTT.

The chain combines TRBV6-1 with TRBJ1-2, with a weak D call TRBD1 (6 bases). V gave up 3 bases and J gave up 8 bases, with 16 bases separating them. This CDR3 region has 14 residues. CDR1 and CDR2 (germline): MNHNS, SASEGT. Written as DNA, the CDR3 is TGTGCCAGCAGTGACCACAGGGCGGCGCCGGGCTACACCTTC. Amino acids: CASSDHRAAPGYTF.

This clone was seen more than once but under ten times. The chain joins TRBV24-1 to TRBJ1-2; 10 bases fit TRBD1. This CDR3 has 14 residues. CDR1 and CDR2 from the germline V gene are KGHDR and SFDVKD. V was pared by 3 bases and J by 7 bases, with 4 bases of the junction left unmatched. The CDR3 protein is CATSDRGTGAGYTF. In DNA form, the CDR3 reads TGTGCCACCAGTGATAGAGGGACAGGGGCTGGCTACACCTTC.

The V gene is TRBV10-2, the J gene TRBJ2-1, with 7 bases matching TRBD1. V was pared by 6 bases and J by 8 bases, with 10 bases of the junction left unmatched. The CDR3 covers 14 residues. Germline assignment: CDR1 WSHSY and CDR2 SAAADI. As DNA, the CDR3 is TGCGCCAGCAGAAGACAGGGAACTCGCGATGAGCAGTTCTTC. Protein sequence: CASRRQGTRDEQFF.

In regard to this clone: Within the sample, other DNA sequences also encode this same CDR3. The V gene is TRBV18, the J gene TRBJ1-5; D unclear. Germline V lookup: CDR1 KGHSH, CDR2 LQKENI. This CDR3 contains 12 residues. V dropped 3 bases and J dropped 2 bases, with 2 bases sitting between them. For the CDR3, the DNA is TGTGCCAGCTCACCCGGCAATCAGCCCCAGCATTTT. Residues: CASSPGNQPQHF.

The V and J genes are TRBV4-2 and TRBJ2-5; TRBD2 might be the D (6 bases). Between the trimmed V and J ends, which lost 0 bases and 5 bases, there was a span of 13 bases. CDR1 and CDR2 from the germline V gene are LGHNA and YNFKEQ. This CDR3 contains 15 residues. CDR3: CASSQDLGGSETQYF. CDR3 nucleotides: TGTGCCAGCAGCCAAGATCTGGGGGGTTCGGAGACCCAGTACTTC.

CDR3 loop: CASSEGSWETQYF. For the CDR3, the DNA is TGTGCCAGCAGCGAGGGGTCTTGGGAGACCCAGTACTTC. The rearrangement links TRBV7-2 to TRBJ2-5; either TRBD1 or TRBD2 may fit D (5 bases each). CDR3 size: 13 residues. Germline CDR1 is SGHTA and CDR2 is FQGNSA. The ends were cut back, 5 bases at V and 5 bases at J, with 12 bases in the middle. Supplemented by reference TRBV7-2 and TRBJ2-5, the full variable domain reads GAGVSQSPSNKVTEKGKDVELRCDPISGHTALYWYRQSLGQGLEFLIYFQGNSAPDKSGLPSDRFSAERTGGSVSTLTIQRTQQEDSAVYLCASSEGSWETQYFGPGTRLLVL.

This chain uses TRBV30 with TRBJ2-5; 8 nucleotides match TRBD2. Germline trimming cut 3 bases from V and 5 bases from J; bases unmatched to any gene: 8. The CDR3 totals 14 residues. The germline CDR1 and CDR2 sequences are GTSNPN and SVGIG (reference sequence). The CDR3 nucleotides read TGTGCCTGGAGGTGGGCCGGGGGGGTTGAGACCCAGTACTTC. The encoded protein is CAWRWAGGVETQYF.

V usage is TRBV5-1 and J usage is TRBJ1-2; 7 bases fit TRBD1. Trimming at V came to 2 bases and at J to 6 bases, leaving 7 bases not matched to a gene. Germline V CDR1 and CDR2: SGHRS, YFSETQ. The CDR3 consists of 14 residues. CDR3 coding DNA: TGCGCCAGCAGCTTAGCCGACAGGGTCGATGGCTACACCTTC. Its translation is CASSLADRVDGYTF.

The J gene is TRBJ1-2, the V gene TRBV5-1; 12 bases align to TRBD1. This CDR3 is 16 amino acids long. Germline CDR1 is SGHRS and CDR2 is YFSETQ. Trimming took 2 bases from V and 8 from J; bases not matched to a gene: 10. The DNA of the CDR3 is TGCGCCAGCAGCTTTGGGGGACAGGGGGCGATAGGCGGCTACACCTTC. The encoded protein is CASSFGGQGAIGGYTF.

This clone has only a few counts. The chain joins TRBV4-2 to TRBJ1-6; tentatively, D is TRBD1 (5 bases). This CDR3 is 17 amino acids long. V dropped 1 base and J dropped 1 base, with 11 bases sitting between them. Germline V gene lookup returns CDR1 LGHNA and CDR2 YNFKEQ. CDR3 sequence: CASSQGGRRSYNSPLHF. The CDR3, as DNA: TGTGCCAGCAGCCAAGGGGGGAGGAGGTCCTATAATTCACCCCTCCACTTT.

In this sample, this clone turned up once. The chain carries TRBV30 and TRBJ2-2, with TRBD2 matching 8 bases. This CDR3 is built from 14 residues. Germline values: CDR1 GTSNPN, CDR2 SVGIG (reference sequence). V was pared by 0 bases and J by 6 bases, with 3 bases of the junction left unmatched. The CDR3 coding sequence is TGTGCCTGGAGTGTAAGGCGGGGGGCCGGGGAGCTGTTTTTT. This codes for CAWSVRRGAGELFF.

The chain has TRBV6-1 and TRBJ1-2, with 7 positions matching TRBD1. The CDR3 totals 14 residues. V gave up 1 base and J gave up 4 bases; unmatched junction bases: 3. CDR1 and CDR2 from the germline V gene are MNHNS and SASEGT. For the CDR3, the DNA is TGTGCCAGCAGTGAAGGGCCAGGGGGCTATGGCTACACCTTC. This encodes CASSEGPGGYGYTF.

This clone was detected once. The V gene is TRBV5-1, the J gene TRBJ1-4; D remains ambiguous. CDR1 is SGHRS, CDR2 YFSETQ, per germline. V dropped 0 bases and J dropped 0 bases, with 6 bases sitting between them. The length of the CDR3 is 15 residues. CDR3 DNA: TGCGCCAGCAGCTTGGTGCCGGCAACTAATGAAAAACTGTTTTTT. It translates to CASSLVPATNEKLFF. The whole variable domain, remainder taken from reference TRBV5-1 and TRBJ1-4, is KAGVTQTPRYLIKTRGQQVTLSCSPISGHRSVSWYQQTPGQGLQFLFEYFSETQRNKGNFPGRFSGRQFSNSRSEMNVSTLELGDSALYLCASSLVPATNEKLFFGSGTQLSVL.

J is TRBJ1-1 and V is TRBV5-8; a weak D match, TRBD1 (5 bases). The CDR3 loop spans 15 amino acids. V was clipped by 0 bases and J by 4 bases, with 13 bases between them. The germline gives CDR1 SGHTS, CDR2 YDEGEE. CDR3 residues: CASSLVPGKGTEAFF. The CDR3 DNA reads TGTGCCAGCAGCTTGGTCCCAGGGAAAGGCACTGAAGCTTTCTTT.

This clone was seen once. V and J are TRBV5-1 and TRBJ2-2, with D unclear. Germline assignment: CDR1 SGHRS and CDR2 YFSETQ. The CDR3 is made up of 12 amino acids. Trimming stripped 2 bases from V and 6 bases from J, with 5 bases between. This CDR3 reads CASSFGPGELFF. In DNA form, the CDR3 reads TGCGCCAGCAGCTTCGGGCCCGGGGAGCTGTTTTTT. Full variable domain (rest looked up from reference TRBV5-1 and TRBJ2-2): KAGVTQTPRYLIKTRGQQVTLSCSPISGHRSVSWYQQTPGQGLQFLFEYFSETQRNKGNFPGRFSGRQFSNSRSEMNVSTLELGDSALYLCASSFGPGELFFGEGSRLTVL.

The chain combines TRBV7-9 with TRBJ1-2; weak D call: TRBD1 (6 bases). The CDR3 totals 12 residues. Trimming took 5 bases from V and 7 from J, leaving 11 bases between them. The germline V gene has CDR1 SEHNR and CDR2 FQNEAQ (reference sequence). The CDR3 reads CASSRGGIGYTF. For the CDR3, the DNA is TGTGCCAGCAGCCGAGGGGGGATTGGCTACACCTTC.

CDR3 protein: CASSSSRTGYQETQYF. CDR3 coding DNA: TGTGCCAGCAGCTCCTCAAGGACAGGATACCAAGAGACCCAGTACTTC. The chain carries TRBV5-5 and TRBJ2-5; 7 positions agree with TRBD1. Germline V gene data show CDR1 as SGHKS and CDR2 as YYEKEE (reference sequence). The CDR3 runs 16 residues. Unmatched junction bases numbered 8, after V lost 3 bases and J lost 0 bases.

This clone was seen a single time. V is TRBV7-9 and J is TRBJ2-5; TRBD1 matches 7 bases. The V gene end was trimmed by 1 base and the J gene end by 5 bases; junction bases not matched to a gene: 4. CDR1 is SEHNR, CDR2 FQNEAQ, per germline (reference sequence). This CDR3 is built from 14 residues. CDR3 nucleotides: TGTGCCAGCAGCTTAGGAGGGGGCCGGGAGACCCAGTACTTC. Its translation is CASSLGGGRETQYF.

This clone occurred many times. The V call is TRBV7-7, the J call TRBJ2-1; TRBD1 might be the D (5 bases). This CDR3 has 15 amino acids. Germline loops: CDR1 SSHAT, CDR2 FNYEAQ (reference sequence). Trimming left V 5 bases short and J 3 bases short, with 14 bases between. CDR3 loop: CASSHDSSIYNEQFF. CDR3 in DNA: TGTGCCAGCAGCCACGACAGTAGTATCTACAATGAGCAGTTCTTC. Full variable domain (rest looked up from reference TRBV7-7 and TRBJ2-1): GAGVSQSPRYKVTKRGQDVTLRCDPISSHATLYWYQQALGQGPEFLTYFNYEAQPDKSGLPSDRFSAERPEGSISTLTIQRTEQRDSAMYRCASSHDSSIYNEQFFGPGTRLTVL.

The chain joins TRBV3-1 (or the pseudogene TRBV3-2) to TRBJ2-5; 10 nucleotides align to TRBD2. V was clipped by 0 bases and J by 0 bases; unmatched bases: 7. Germline V gives CDR1 LGHDT, CDR2 YNNKEL (reference sequence). The CDR3 has 18 amino acids. The CDR3 DNA sequence: TGTGCCAGCAGCCAAGACCCTGGAGCGGGGGGGGACCAAGAGACCCAGTACTTC. Protein product: CASSQDPGAGGDQETQYF.

This chain connects TRBV5-4 to TRBJ2-3, with D perhaps TRBD1 (5 bases). V was cut by 4 bases and J by 4 bases, with 13 bases left in between. The length of the CDR3 is 14 residues. Germline V CDR1 and CDR2: SGHNT, YYREEE (reference sequence). For the CDR3, the DNA is TGTGCCAGCAGCGTAGACAGCTACGCAGATACGCAGTATTTT. It encodes CASSVDSYADTQYF. The full variable domain, with the rest looked up from reference TRBV5-4 and TRBJ2-3, is ETGVTQSPTHLIKTRGQQVTLRCSSQSGHNTVSWYQQALGQGPQFIFQYYREEENGRGNFPPRFSGLQFPNYSSELNVNALELDDSALYLCASSVDSYADTQYFGPGTRLTVL.